This T cell receptor beta chain came from a study of blood T cell repertoires in COVID-19. Study-wide background: Whether acute or convalescent, the COVID-19 samples came from the United States, Italy and Spain. The analysed material was cDNA or gDNA that came from T cells, B-cell-depleted T cells, or PBMCs.

Original handling: Nucleated cell counts were estimated from reference gene primer amplification. TCRdb's copy holds only in-frame clones and misses some; the assay was immunoSEQ multiplex PCR. D and trimming come from the DNA, and the V and J calls and clone size come from that table. The data contain approximately 250,000 clones, about 83% of them singletons. Germline CDR1 MDHEN, CDR2 SYDVKM. After removal of 5 bases from V and 3 bases from J, the junction contained 11 bases not matched to a gene. The CDR3 length is 16 residues. The sequence was obtained from a woman aged 45 to 65 with acute or convalescent COVID-19. The specimen sequenced was peripheral blood. The V gene is TRBV28, the J gene TRBJ2-7, with 9 bases aligning to TRBD1. DNA for the CDR3: TGTGCCAGCAGTCCACGGACAGGGGACGGGAACTACGAGCAGTACTTC. The encoded protein is CASSPRTGDGNYEQYF.